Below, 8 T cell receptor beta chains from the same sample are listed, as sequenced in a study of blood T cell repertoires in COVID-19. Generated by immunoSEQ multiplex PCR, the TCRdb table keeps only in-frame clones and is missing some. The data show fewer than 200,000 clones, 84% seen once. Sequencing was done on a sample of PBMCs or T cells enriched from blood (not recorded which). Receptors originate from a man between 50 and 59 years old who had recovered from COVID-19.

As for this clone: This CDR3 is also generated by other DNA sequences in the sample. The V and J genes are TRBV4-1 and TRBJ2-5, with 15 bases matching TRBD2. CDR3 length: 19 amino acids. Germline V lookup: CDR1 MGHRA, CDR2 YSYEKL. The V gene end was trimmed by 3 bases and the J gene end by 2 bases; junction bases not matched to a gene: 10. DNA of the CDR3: TGCGCCAGCAGCCACCCGGGACTAGCGGGAGGCCCGGGACAAGAGACCCAGTACTTC. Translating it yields CASSHPGLAGGPGQETQYF.

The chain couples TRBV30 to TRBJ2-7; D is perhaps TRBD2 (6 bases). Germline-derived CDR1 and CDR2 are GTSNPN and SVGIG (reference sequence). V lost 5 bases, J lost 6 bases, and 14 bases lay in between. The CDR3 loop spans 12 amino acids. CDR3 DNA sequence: TGTGCCTGGGTTCCCCAGGAGGGCGAGCAGTACTTC. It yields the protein CAWVPQEGEQYF.

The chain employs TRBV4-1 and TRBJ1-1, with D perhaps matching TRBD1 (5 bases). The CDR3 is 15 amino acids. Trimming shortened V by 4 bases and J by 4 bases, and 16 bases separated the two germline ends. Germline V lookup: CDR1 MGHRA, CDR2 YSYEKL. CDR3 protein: CASSLGNSGGTEAFF. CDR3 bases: TGCGCCAGCAGCCTCGGCAACAGCGGGGGCACTGAAGCTTTCTTT.

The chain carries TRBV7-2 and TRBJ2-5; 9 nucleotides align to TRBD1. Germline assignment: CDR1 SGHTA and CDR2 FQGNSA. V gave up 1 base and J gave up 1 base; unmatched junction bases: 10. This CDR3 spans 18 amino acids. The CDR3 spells CASSLGVGTGNSQETQYF. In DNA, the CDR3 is TGTGCCAGCAGCTTAGGGGTGGGGACAGGGAACAGCCAAGAGACCCAGTACTTC.

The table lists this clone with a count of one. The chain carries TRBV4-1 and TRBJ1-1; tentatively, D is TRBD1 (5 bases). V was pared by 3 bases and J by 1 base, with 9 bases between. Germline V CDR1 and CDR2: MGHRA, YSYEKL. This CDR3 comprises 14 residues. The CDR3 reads CASSQGPTNTEAFF. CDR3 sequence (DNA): TGCGCCAGCAGCCAGGGGCCGACGAACACTGAAGCTTTCTTT.

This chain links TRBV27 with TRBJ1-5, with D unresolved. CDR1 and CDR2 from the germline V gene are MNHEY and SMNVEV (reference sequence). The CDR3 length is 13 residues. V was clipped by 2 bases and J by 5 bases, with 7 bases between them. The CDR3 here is CASSLNSYQPQHF. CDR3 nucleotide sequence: TGTGCCAGCAGTTTAAACAGCTATCAGCCCCAGCATTTT.

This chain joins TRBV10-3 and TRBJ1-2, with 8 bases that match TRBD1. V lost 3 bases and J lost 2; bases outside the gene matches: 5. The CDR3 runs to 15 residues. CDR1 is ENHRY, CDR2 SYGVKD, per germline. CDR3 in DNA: TGTGCCATCAGTGAATCAGGGGGCGCAAACTATGGCTACACCTTC. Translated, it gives CAISESGGANYGYTF.

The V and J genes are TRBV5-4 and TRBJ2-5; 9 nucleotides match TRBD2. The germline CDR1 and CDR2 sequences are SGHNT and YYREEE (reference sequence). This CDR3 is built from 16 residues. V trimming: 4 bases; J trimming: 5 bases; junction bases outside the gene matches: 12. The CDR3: CASSIGTSRGGETQYF. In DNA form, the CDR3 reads TGTGCCAGCAGCATAGGGACTAGCCGGGGCGGGGAGACCCAGTACTTC.